This note documents a single T cell receptor (beta chain) sequence. The antigen remains unidentified. The PCR template was genomic DNA. Multiplex PCR with 30 forward and 13 reverse primers amplified the TCR beta CDR3. TCRdb independently ran MiXCR on the multiplex PCR reads; one entry per CDR3 protein. This sample has under 300,000 distinct CDR3 sequences, with around 50% found just once. The data derive from a study of type 1 and type 2 diabetes patients. About the research overall: The cohort mixed type 1 diabetes, type 2 diabetes and nondiabetic donors. The whole study generated some 20,000,000 paired-end reads. General study findings and limits: Type 2 diabetes and control samples shared highly correlated V and J usage, averaging around 0.97.

This CDR3 contains 13 residues. Looked up from germline, CDR1 is SNHLY and CDR2 is FYNNEI. J lost 4 bases, V lost 6 bases, and 2 bases had no gene match. Peripheral blood, roughly 9.1 milliliters per participant, was collected. Sample: peripheral blood mononuclear cells (PBMCs). The J gene is TRBJ2-3, the V gene TRBV2, with 9 bases fitting TRBD2. The TCR was taken from a man aged 18 to 30 with type 2 diabetes. In nucleotides, the CDR3 is TGTGCCAGCAGGGGCGGGGGGGCAGATACGCAGTATTTT. Translation: CASRGGGADTQYF.